This T cell receptor beta chain is from a study of response to subunit inactivated influenza vaccine. General study findings and limits: Few additional T cells are recruited per seasonal influenza vaccination, authors suggested.

The CDR3 loop spans 14 amino acids. Trimming took 7 bases from V and 2 from J, leaving 15 bases between them. Germline loops: CDR1 DFQATT, CDR2 SNEGSKA (reference sequence). TCRdb recomputed calls from the RT-PCR reads with MiXCR, one row per CDR3 protein. In the table there are just over 300,000 distinct CDR3 sequences, just over 20% of which are singletons. Comments on this clonotype: Its antigen is unknown.

The TCR originated in a man aged 45-69 years who received an inactivated influenza vaccine. The chain couples TRBV20-1 to TRBJ1-5; D possibly corresponds to TRBD1 (6 bases). The sample consisted of PBMCs from blood, taken less than 22 months after vaccination. As DNA, the CDR3 is TGCAGTGTAATACAGGGAATACGCAATCAGCCCCAGCATTTT. This encodes CSVIQGIRNQPQHF.